The present entry profiles one T cell receptor (beta chain) with its context. No antigen is known for it. These data come from a study of cytomegalovirus exposure and HLA in healthy donors. The CDR3 contains 13 residues. Looked up from germline, CDR1 is MNHNS and CDR2 is SASEGT. Trimming took off 5 bases at V and 7 bases at J, with 15 bases between the two ends. With 60 Vbeta and 13 Jbeta primers, the PCR was carried out. Only in-frame clones appear in the TCRdb table, and some are missing; sequencing was by immunoSEQ multiplex PCR. This sample has about 120,000 clones; 60% to 85% occur once, and the top ten carry 0.95% to 1.1%. Overall study findings and caveats: Researchers reportedly found TCR beta sequences accurately predicted most subjects' HLA-A and HLA-B alleles. TCR beta chain V- and J-gene trimming was linked, in a later analysis, to a missense variant in DCLRE1C. TCR association rates varied by HLA locus in a later analysis, with DRB1 highest and HLA-C lowest.

This donor's CMV serostatus is unrecorded. The genes are TRBV6-1 and TRBJ2-7; D is perhaps TRBD2 (5 bases). The origin of this receptor is a human donor in good health. Sequencing was performed on PBMCs. The CDR3: CASSQTLSGEQYF. CDR3 in DNA: TGTGCCAGCAGTCAGACCCTATCGGGGGAGCAGTACTTC.